Listed here are 15 T cell receptor beta chains from one sample, sequenced in a study of cytomegalovirus exposure and HLA in healthy donors. PCR involved 60 Vbeta and 13 Jbeta primers. TCRdb's copy holds only in-frame clones and misses some; the assay was immunoSEQ multiplex PCR. The sample includes around 150,000 clones, about four fifths seen only once; the top ten take 2% to 2.5%. The sample was PBMCs. These receptors were taken from a man aged 25-40 years in good health and CMV-seronegative.

The chain employs TRBV10-1 and TRBJ2-2; a possible D gene is TRBD1 (5 bases). The V gene lost 0 bases and the J gene lost 6 bases, with 11 bases spanning the gap. The germline V gene has CDR1 WNHNN and CDR2 SYGVQD (reference sequence). The CDR3 length is 15 residues. In DNA form, the CDR3 reads TGCGCCAGCAGTGAGTCGCAGGGTATCCCCGGGGAGCTGTTTTTT. This encodes CASSESQGIPGELFF.

This clone appeared once. V gene TRBV29-1 combines with J gene TRBJ2-7; 12 nucleotides agree with TRBD1. Germline lookup yields CDR1 SQVTM and CDR2 ANQGSEA. Germline trimming cut 8 bases from V and 2 bases from J; bases unmatched to any gene: 4. This CDR3 region has 13 residues. CDR3 in DNA: TGCAGCCCGGGACAGGGGGCCCCCTACGAGCAGTACTTC. This sequence encodes CSPGQGAPYEQYF.

This clone was seen only a few times. The rearrangement uses TRBV28 and TRBJ2-2; TRBD1 agrees at 7 bases. The CDR3 is made up of 15 amino acids. Germline CDR1 MDHEN, CDR2 SYDVKM. J lost 4 bases, V lost 4 bases, and 6 bases had no gene match. This chain's CDR3 is CASSSGTATTGELFF. CDR3 DNA: TGTGCCAGCAGTTCGGGGACAGCTACCACCGGGGAGCTGTTTTTT.

The chain is built from TRBV29-1 and TRBJ2-3, with D possibly TRBD2 on 6 matching bases. Between the trimmed V and J ends, which lost 7 bases and 0 bases, there was a span of 14 bases. Germline CDR1 is SQVTM and CDR2 is ANQGSEA. The CDR3 sequence is 14 residues long. The CDR3, as DNA: TGCAGCGCGGGAGTGACAGCTAGCACAGATACGCAGTATTTT. Its protein product is CSAGVTASTDTQYF.

This chain links TRBV29-1 with TRBJ2-7, with D maybe TRBD2 (5 bases). The CDR3 length is 12 residues. CDR1 and CDR2 from the germline V gene are SQVTM and ANQGSEA. Trimming left V 5 bases short and J 1 base short, with 9 bases between. CDR3 nucleotide sequence: TGCAGCGTTCGGGAACAGTCCTACGAGCAGTACTTC. This codes for CSVREQSYEQYF.

CDR3 coding DNA: TGCGCCAGCAGCCAAGGATTCGCGTTGGCACAGGGGAATTCACCCCTCCACTTT. It translates to CASSQGFALAQGNSPLHF. The chain links TRBV4-1 to TRBJ1-6, with TRBD1 identical over 7 bases. Germline lookup yields CDR1 MGHRA and CDR2 YSYEKL. The CDR3 runs to 18 residues. Germline trimming cut 1 base from V and 7 bases from J; bases unmatched to any gene: 13.

CDR3 amino acids: CASSIGPSSSYEQYF. DNA for the CDR3: TGTGCCAGTAGTATTGGGCCCTCGAGCTCCTACGAGCAGTACTTC. This chain joins TRBV19 and TRBJ2-7; D unclear. V lost 3 bases to trimming and J lost 0 bases, with 12 bases between them. Germline CDR1 LNHDA, CDR2 SQIVND (reference sequence). The CDR3 totals 15 residues.

The chain employs TRBV7-9 and TRBJ1-1; the match to TRBD1 covers 9 bases. The germline CDR1 and CDR2 sequences are SEHNR and FQNEAQ (reference sequence). V dropped 5 bases and J dropped 0; count of bases not matched to a gene: 10. This CDR3 has 17 amino acids. This CDR3 reads CASSMDRGGLMNTEAFF. CDR3 DNA sequence: TGTGCCAGCAGCATGGACAGGGGTGGGTTAATGAACACTGAAGCTTTCTTT.

CDR3 DNA: TGTGCCAGCAGTCCTAGCAAATCCACCGGGGAGCTGTTTTTT. As protein: CASSPSKSTGELFF. The chain joins TRBV11-1 to TRBJ2-2, with D possibly matching TRBD2 (5 bases). This CDR3 has 14 residues. Germline CDR1 is SGHAT and CDR2 is FQDESV (reference sequence). The ends were cut back, 6 bases at V and 4 bases at J, with 12 bases in the middle. The variable domain in full, with the rest retrieved from reference TRBV11-1 and TRBJ2-2, is EAEVAQSPRYKITEKSQAVAFWCDPISGHATLYWYRQILGQGPELLVQFQDESVVDDSQLPKDRFSAERLKGVDSTLKIQPAELGDSAMYLCASSPSKSTGELFFGEGSRLTVL.

The rearrangement links TRBV4-1 to TRBJ2-1, with TRBD2 matching 10 bases. Trimming at V came to 0 bases and at J to 4 bases, leaving 12 bases not matched to a gene. Germline V gene lookup returns CDR1 MGHRA and CDR2 YSYEKL. The CDR3 covers 19 residues. In nucleotides, the CDR3 is TGCGCCAGCAGCCAAGAACCCGGGACTAGCGCACCGGGATACAATGAGCAGTTCTTC. This encodes CASSQEPGTSAPGYNEQFF.

The gene calls are TRBV28 and TRBJ1-2, with 7 bases aligning to TRBD1. V was pared by 9 bases and J by 1 base, with 17 bases of the junction left unmatched. The germline CDR1 and CDR2 sequences are MDHEN and SYDVKM. The CDR3 runs 17 residues. The CDR3 region has the DNA TGTGCCAGTACATACCCTACCGGGACAGCTAGTAACTATGGCTACACCTTC. Protein sequence: CASTYPTGTASNYGYTF.

J is TRBJ1-5 and V is TRBV14, with 10 bases aligning to TRBD1. This CDR3 comprises 17 residues. CDR1 SGHDN and CDR2 FVKESK come from the germline V gene. The ends lost 4 bases at V and 6 bases at J; junction bases unmatched: 12. The CDR3 spells CASSPIRQGAFPQPQHF. The CDR3 bases are TGTGCCAGCAGCCCAATTCGACAGGGGGCTTTCCCTCAGCCCCAGCATTTT. The whole variable domain, remainder taken from reference TRBV14 and TRBJ1-5, is EAGVTQFPSHSVIEKGQTVTLRCDPISGHDNLYWYRRVMGKEIKFLLHFVKESKQDESGMPNNRFLAERTGGTYSTLKVQPAELEDSGVYFCASSPIRQGAFPQPQHFGDGTRLSIL.

This chain joins TRBV2 and TRBJ1-6; TRBD1 matches 8 bases. Germline-derived CDR1 and CDR2 are SNHLY and FYNNEI. The CDR3 is 14 amino acids. Losses at the gene ends were 5 bases for V and 7 bases for J; bases not matched to a gene: 4. The CDR3 loop reads CASSPRTGNSPLHF. For the CDR3, the DNA is TGTGCCAGCAGTCCCCGGACAGGGAATTCACCCCTCCACTTT.

J is TRBJ2-7 and V is TRBV15, with TRBD2 identical over 8 bases. CDR3 length equals 16 residues. The germline V gene has CDR1 LNHNV and CDR2 YYDKDF (reference sequence). V trimming: 2 bases; J trimming: 7 bases; junction bases outside the gene matches: 13. The CDR3 region is CATSRSEKREKGEQYF. In DNA form, the CDR3 reads TGTGCCACCAGCAGATCCGAGAAGCGGGAGAAGGGGGAGCAGTACTTC.

The rearrangement joins TRBV15 to TRBJ1-1; D is uncertain. Germline CDR1 is LNHNV and CDR2 is YYDKDF (reference sequence). The CDR3 is made up of 15 amino acids. V shed 5 bases and J shed 0 bases, with 13 bases lying between them. CDR3 in amino acids: CATSPGSEMNTEAFF. CDR3 sequence (DNA): TGTGCCACCAGCCCGGGGTCGGAGATGAACACTGAAGCTTTCTTT.